The rows below give T cell receptor beta chains drawn from one sample of a study of cytomegalovirus exposure and HLA in healthy donors. Clones were sequenced by immunoSEQ multiplex PCR, and TCRdb holds only the in-frame ones, with some missing. The repertoire shows just over 60,000 clones; the top ten hold 5% to 5.5%. Sequencing was carried out using PBMCs. All receptors come from a man aged 25 to 40 in good health and CMV-seropositive. The CDR3 runs from the conserved cysteine through the conserved F or W. D genes are given only for firm matches.

v_call	j_call	d_call	cdr3_aa	cdr3_nt
TRBV2	TRBJ2-7	-	CASRGSKRGDEQYF	TGTGCCAGCAGGGGAAGTAAAAGGGGCGACGAGCAGTACTTC
TRBV7-9	TRBJ2-1	-	CASSPPSRAEQFF	TGTGCCAGCAGCCCTCCCTCGCGGGCCGAGCAGTTCTTC
TRBV13	TRBJ2-1	-	CASSLGFQTEGVDNEQFF	TGTGCCAGCAGCTTAGGCTTCCAGACTGAAGGGGTGGACAATGAGCAGTTCTTC
TRBV4-2	TRBJ1-2	-	CASSQVEEGVGGYTF	TGTGCCAGCAGCCAAGTGGAAGAGGGCGTCGGTGGCTACACCTTC
TRBV4-2	TRBJ1-5	-	CASSQDTGEQPQHF	TGTGCCAGCAGCCAAGATACGGGAGAACAGCCCCAGCATTTT
TRBV6-5	TRBJ1-4	-	CASSSLGPVEEKLFF	TGTGCCAGCAGTTCTTTGGGCCCAGTTGAGGAAAAACTGTTTTTT
TRBV18	TRBJ2-7	-	CASSPAGHYEQYF	TGTGCCAGCTCACCTGCAGGGCACTACGAGCAGTACTTC
TRBV5-1	TRBJ1-1	-	CASSLHPNTEAFF	TGCGCCAGCAGCTTACACCCGAACACTGAAGCTTTCTTT
TRBV4-2	TRBJ1-5	-	CASSQEVTGYNQPQHF	TGTGCCAGCAGCCAAGAAGTGACGGGGTACAATCAGCCCCAGCATTTT
TRBV29-1	TRBJ1-2	TRBD1	CSVEGDRGSGYTF	TGCAGCGTTGAAGGGGACAGGGGGAGTGGCTACACCTTC
TRBV6-5	TRBJ1-1	-	CASSRPGTMNTEAFF	TGTGCCAGCAGTCGCCCGGGGACAATGAACACTGAAGCTTTCTTT
TRBV15	TRBJ1-4	-	CATSRYTVGTNEKLFF	TGTGCCACCAGCAGATACACAGTAGGAACTAATGAAAAACTGTTTTTT
TRBV6-1	TRBJ1-2	-	CASSEALRTDYGYTF	TGTGCCAGCAGTGAAGCGCTCCGGACTGATTATGGCTACACCTTC
TRBV7-2	TRBJ2-2	-	CASSLGRENTGELFF	TGTGCCAGCAGCTTAGGGAGGGAGAACACCGGGGAGCTGTTTTTT